A selection of T cell receptor beta chains follows, all from one sample in a study of T cell repertoires in cytomegalovirus infection. Each CDR3 protein is one row after TCRdb ran MiXCR on the reads. In the table there are about 490,000 distinct CDR3 sequences, around 11% of which are singletons. Specimen: PBMCs. Receptors were obtained from a human donor in good health (CMV status not recorded). Some clones in this sample may be carry-over from other donors' samples. The CDR3 runs from the conserved cysteine through the conserved F or W. Each record gives: V gene, clone size, D gene, J gene, CDR3 protein, CDR3 DNA. D genes are given only for firm matches. Clone size, where shown, is once, few, many, or a class for clones that have expanded.

TRBV7-6	many	-	TRBJ2-1	CASSLGVRISSMEQFF	TGTGCCAGCAGCTTAGGGGTGCGGATCTCGTCAATGGAGCAGTTCTTC
TRBV7-9	few	TRBD1	TRBJ1-5	CASSPTGKSQPQHF	TGTGCCAGCAGCCCGACAGGGAAAAGTCAGCCCCAGCATTTT
TRBV5-1	-	-	TRBJ2-5	CASSGTWAETQYF	TGCGCCAGCAGCGGGACTTGGGCGGAGACCCAGTACTTC
TRBV14	many	-	TRBJ2-7	CASSQDPPWKARGNTYEQYF	TGTGCCAGCAGCCAAGACCCCCCTTGGAAGGCTAGGGGAAATACCTACGAGCAGTACTTC
TRBV5-1	few	-	TRBJ2-1	CASSFMGPPNEQFF	TGCGCCAGCAGCTTCATGGGGCCCCCGAATGAGCAGTTCTTC
TRBV18	-	-	TRBJ1-2	CASTQDRNYGYTF	TGTGCCAGCACCCAAGACAGAAACTATGGCTACACCTTC
TRBV7-2	many	TRBD2	TRBJ2-7	CASSPPSAGAHEQYF	TGTGCCAGCAGCCCTCCATCCGCGGGAGCCCACGAGCAGTACTTC
TRBV9	-	-	TRBJ2-1	CASSVDPPESHSYNEQFF	TGTGCCAGCAGCGTAGATCCCCCAGAAAGTCACTCCTACAATGAGCAGTTCTTC
TRBV12-3/TRBV12-4	many	TRBD2	TRBJ2-6	CASLQRGGIIGGANVLTF	TGTGCCAGCCTTCAGCGGGGGGGCATCATAGGTGGGGCCAACGTCCTGACTTTC
TRBV24-1	many	TRBD2	TRBJ2-1	CATSDFSGGYNEQFF	TGTGCCACCAGTGATTTCTCGGGAGGGTACAATGAGCAGTTCTTC
TRBV7-9	few	-	TRBJ1-1	CASSPEGGNWAEAFF	TGTGCCAGCAGCCCAGAAGGGGGGAACTGGGCTGAAGCTTTCTTT
TRBV6-1	-	TRBD1	TRBJ2-7	CASSEPGQESSYEQYF	TGTGCCAGCAGTGAACCGGGACAGGAGAGCTCCTACGAGCAGTACTTC
TRBV28	many	-	TRBJ1-3	CASSFGNTIYF	TGTGCCAGCAGTTTTGGAAACACCATATATTTT
TRBV7-2	-	-	TRBJ1-5	CASSPSFYSNQPQHF	TGTGCCAGCAGCCCGAGCTTCTATAGCAATCAGCCCCAGCATTTT
TRBV5-6	many	TRBD1	TRBJ1-5	CASSIRDRGFEQPQHF	TGTGCCAGCAGCATCCGGGACAGGGGTTTTGAGCAGCCCCAGCATTTT
TRBV6-1	many	-	TRBJ1-5	CASRLGPSKWPQHF	TGTGCCAGCAGGCTGGGTCCCTCGAAATGGCCCCAGCATTTT
TRBV3-1	few	-	TRBJ1-2	CASSQEGKAVYGYTF	TGTGCCAGCAGCCAAGAAGGGAAGGCAGTCTATGGCTACACCTTC
TRBV19	many	-	TRBJ1-4	CASTTSGMSVEKLFF	TGTGCCAGTACCACCTCGGGAATGTCCGTGGAAAAACTGTTTTTT
TRBV11-2	-	-	TRBJ1-2	CASSLGLLGYGYTF	TGTGCCAGCAGCTTAGGACTACTGGGCTATGGCTACACCTTC
TRBV7-6	many	TRBD2	TRBJ2-5	CASSPTSGPTWGETQYF	TGTGCCAGCAGCCCCACTAGCGGGCCTACCTGGGGGGAGACCCAGTACTTC
TRBV4-2	many	-	TRBJ2-2	CASSQEWGRANTGELFF	TGTGCCAGCAGCCAAGAATGGGGGAGAGCGAACACCGGGGAGCTGTTTTTT
TRBV27	-	TRBD1	TRBJ1-1	CASSLSGTGPEAFF	TGTGCCAGCAGTTTATCCGGGACAGGGCCCGAAGCTTTCTTT
TRBV11-3	-	-	TRBJ2-7	CASSAGGSSYEQYF	TGTGCCAGCAGCGCTGGAGGGTCGTCCTACGAGCAGTACTTC
TRBV12-3/TRBV12-4	many	TRBD2	TRBJ2-1	CASSFPGLAQRGQFF	TGTGCCAGCAGTTTCCCGGGACTAGCCCAAAGGGGGCAGTTCTTC
TRBV6-1	few	-	TRBJ1-1	CASSDGGYTEAFF	TGTGCCAGCAGTGACGGGGGATACACTGAAGCTTTCTTT
TRBV2	-	-	TRBJ1-2	CASSEEGYYGYTF	TGTGCCAGCAGTGAAGAAGGGTACTATGGCTACACCTTC
TRBV7-2	many	TRBD2	TRBJ2-3	CASSSRLAGDTDTQYF	TGTGCCAGCAGCTCCCGACTAGCGGGAGACACAGATACGCAGTATTTT
TRBV29-1	-	-	TRBJ2-1	CSVGGGVGINEQFF	TGCAGCGTTGGGGGAGGAGTGGGTATCAATGAGCAGTTCTTC
TRBV7-9	many	TRBD2	TRBJ2-7	CASSTRLAEDYEQYF	TGTGCCAGCAGCACCCGACTAGCGGAAGACTACGAGCAGTACTTC
TRBV4-2	few	-	TRBJ1-5	CASSQDRYGGQPQHF	TGTGCCAGCAGCCAAGATAGATACGGAGGGCAGCCCCAGCATTTT
TRBV20-1	-	TRBD1	TRBJ2-5	CSATPGGQRKETQYF	TGCAGTGCTACCCCAGGGGGCCAACGGAAAGAGACCCAGTACTTC
TRBV5-1	few	-	TRBJ1-2	CASSLGQGYSNYGYTF	TGCGCCAGCAGCTTGGGTCAGGGGTACTCGAACTATGGCTACACCTTC
TRBV20-1	few	-	TRBJ2-1	CSARTSGGNEQFF	TGCAGTGCTAGGACTAGTGGAGGCAATGAGCAGTTCTTC
TRBV7-3	-	-	TRBJ2-1	CASSPILGSYNEQFF	TGTGCCAGCAGCCCAATTTTAGGGTCCTACAATGAGCAGTTCTTC
TRBV5-1	many	TRBD2	TRBJ2-1	CASSVPLAEGYNEQFF	TGCGCCAGCAGCGTCCCTCTAGCGGAGGGCTACAATGAGCAGTTCTTC
TRBV11-2	many	TRBD1	TRBJ1-2	CASSLVPGQGDGYTF	TGTGCCAGCAGCTTAGTTCCGGGACAGGGGGACGGCTACACCTTC
TRBV6-5	many	-	TRBJ1-3	CASLGASGNTIYF	TGTGCCAGCCTGGGTGCCTCTGGAAACACCATATATTTT